This TCR beta chain was identified during a study of TIL therapy for anti-PD-1-resistant metastatic lung cancer. Regarding the study as a whole: Patients were highly selected, enriched for treatment-naive, never-smoker and oncogene-addicted cases. Many TIL product clones were absent from baseline tumor, suggesting clonal contraction.

Stated time point: pre-treatment sample, taken before nivolumab and TIL therapy. Most excised metastases sampled were pleural nodules or supraclavicular lymph nodes. Patients then received nivolumab; progressors got lymphodepletion, TIL and IL-2. The libraries were made with immunoSEQ v3. Some clones are missing from TCRdb's copy, which holds only in-frame ones; the method was immunoSEQ multiplex PCR. The data hold more than 20,000 clones, with 63% observed a single time. Comment on this clone: Its matching antigen is unknown.

This specimen consisted of tumor tissue, obtained at baseline. This clonotype originated in a woman aged 25-80 years with non-small cell lung cancer.

The CDR3 DNA follows: TGCAGCGTTGGGCCCAATGAGCAGTTCTTC. Translated, it gives CSVGPNEQFF. The chain employs TRBV29-1 and TRBJ2-1; D gene unclear. V was pared by 4 bases and J by 6 bases, with 4 bases between. Germline CDR1 SQVTM, CDR2 ANQGSEA. This CDR3 region has 10 residues.